The entry that follows covers one T cell receptor beta chain sequence. The libraries were made with immunoSEQ v3. Sequenced by immunoSEQ multiplex PCR; TCRdb stores in-frame clones only, minus some. The sample holds tens of thousands of clones, just over 85% seen once. The V gene's germline CDR1 is LGHDT and CDR2 YNNKEL (reference sequence). Trimming left V 1 base short and J 2 bases short, with 17 bases between. This CDR3 is built from 17 residues. Time point given: pre-treatment sample, taken before nivolumab and TIL therapy. Adults with stage 4 NSCLC were enrolled in a phase I trial. The data were taken from a study of TIL therapy for anti-PD-1-resistant metastatic lung cancer. Background on the study: Patients had a median age of approximately 50 years (range 38-75). Tumors carried a median approximately 1.6 non-synonymous mutations per megabase.

The TCR originated in a person aged 25 to 79 with non-small cell lung cancer. This chain joins TRBV3-1 (or the pseudogene TRBV3-2) and TRBJ1-2; tentative D call: TRBD1 (5 bases). The source was blood, collected at baseline. DNA of the CDR3: TGTGCCAGCAGCCAAGTTTTTGCGGGGCCTCAAAACTATGGCTACACCTTC. As protein: CASSQVFAGPQNYGYTF.